Below are 27 T cell receptor beta chains sequenced from a single sample in a study of OX40 agonist ivuxolimab in advanced cancers. The table came from immunoSEQ multiplex PCR; TCRdb's copy has only in-frame clones and leaves some out. The sample has about 110,000 clones, less than 95% seen once; the top ten hold approximately 0.69%. Specimen: CD4+ or CD8+ T cells sorted from blood, collected in a trial of the OX40 agonist ivuxolimab. The receptors originated from an adult with an advanced solid tumor such as melanoma, head and neck, liver or kidney cancer.

The genes are TRBV4-1 and TRBJ2-3; a weak D match, TRBD1 (6 bases). CDR1 and CDR2 from the germline V gene are MGHRA and YSYEKL. The CDR3 is made up of 15 amino acids. V lost 0 bases to trimming and J lost 2 bases, with 9 bases between them. CDR3 nucleotides: TGCGCCAGCAGCCAAGATGGGGGCCTCACAGATACGCAGTATTTT. It specifies CASSQDGGLTDTQYF.

CDR3 sequence: CASSLEGRGTEAFF. In DNA form, the CDR3 reads TGTGCCAGCAGCTTGGAGGGTAGGGGCACTGAAGCTTTCTTT. The chain carries TRBV5-6 and TRBJ1-1; D possibly corresponds to TRBD1 (5 bases). The CDR3 runs to 14 residues. V was pared by 0 bases and J by 4 bases, with 10 bases between. Germline V gives CDR1 SGHDT, CDR2 YYEEEE. Supplemented by reference TRBV5-6 and TRBJ1-1, the full variable domain reads DAGVTQSPTHLIKTRGQQVTLRCSPKSGHDTVSWYQQALGQGPQFIFQYYEEEERQRGNFPDRFSGHQFPNYSSELNVNALLLGDSALYLCASSLEGRGTEAFFGQGTRLTVV.

The chain recombines TRBV5-6 with TRBJ1-3; unclear D gene. The V end lost 4 bases, the J end lost 0 bases, and 8 bases lay between the germline ends. Germline assignment: CDR1 SGHDT and CDR2 YYEEEE. This CDR3 contains 14 residues. In DNA, the CDR3 is TGTGCCAGCAGCCTCATCCACTCTGGAAACACCATATATTTT. Amino acids: CASSLIHSGNTIYF.

This chain connects TRBV2 to TRBJ1-5; D is ambiguous. Germline V gives CDR1 SNHLY, CDR2 FYNNEI. V was pared by 5 bases and J by 2 bases, with 16 bases between. The CDR3 consists of 16 residues. This CDR3 reads CASSTRRGGGNQPQHF. The CDR3 DNA reads TGTGCCAGCAGTACCCGTCGGGGAGGTGGCAATCAGCCCCAGCATTTT.

The chain carries TRBV11-2 and TRBJ2-7; 10 nucleotides align to TRBD2. The CDR3 is 19 residues long. Trimming removed 0 bases from V and 2 bases from J; junction bases left unmatched: 13. Germline V CDR1 and CDR2: SGHAT, FQNNGV. CDR3 in amino acids: CASSLDRVAGGLKTYEQYF. The CDR3 DNA sequence: TGTGCCAGCAGCTTAGATCGGGTAGCGGGGGGCCTAAAGACCTACGAGCAGTACTTC.

This chain links TRBV19 with TRBJ2-1, with no clear D. With 7 bases removed from V and 9 bases from J, the gap between germline ends came to 19 bases. The CDR3 has 14 residues. Germline CDR1 LNHDA, CDR2 SQIVND (reference sequence). The CDR3 sequence is CASTPLLGMGEQFF. In DNA form, the CDR3 reads TGTGCCAGTACCCCGTTGTTAGGGATGGGTGAGCAGTTCTTC.

The V gene is TRBV7-9, the J gene TRBJ2-6; no firm D call. Germline values: CDR1 SEHNR, CDR2 FQNEAQ (reference sequence). The CDR3 loop spans 15 amino acids. Trimming stripped 2 bases from V and 0 bases from J, with 5 bases between. CDR3 coding DNA: TGTGCCAGCAGCTTATCGGTCTCTGGGGCCAACGTCCTGACTTTC. Its translation is CASSLSVSGANVLTF.

The chain links TRBV6-1 to TRBJ1-2; D possibly corresponds to TRBD1 (5 bases). This CDR3 has 11 residues. The ends were cut back, 3 bases at V and 8 bases at J, with 7 bases in the middle. Germline V gene data show CDR1 as MNHNS and CDR2 as SASEGT. CDR3 protein: CASSEGDGYTF. CDR3 nucleotide sequence: TGTGCCAGCAGTGAGGGGGACGGCTACACCTTC.

The V gene is TRBV20-1, the J gene TRBJ2-5; D remains ambiguous. Germline V gives CDR1 DFQATT, CDR2 SNEGSKA (reference sequence). This CDR3 is 11 amino acids long. V was clipped by 4 bases and J by 5 bases, with 8 bases between them. The CDR3 DNA follows: TGCAGTGCTATTAGGGTGGAGACCCAGTACTTC. This gives the protein CSAIRVETQYF.

The chain joins TRBV5-1 to TRBJ1-1; D gene uncertain. The V gene's germline CDR1 is SGHRS and CDR2 YFSETQ. CDR3 length: 14 residues. The V gene lost 0 bases and the J gene lost 3 bases, with 9 bases spanning the gap. CDR3 sequence (DNA): TGCGCCAGCAGCTTGGATCTGAGCTACACTGAAGCTTTCTTT. Its protein is CASSLDLSYTEAFF.

The chain recombines TRBV5-1 with TRBJ2-3, with TRBD1 matching over 9 bases. Germline V gene lookup returns CDR1 SGHRS and CDR2 YFSETQ. The J segment lost 6 bases and the V segment lost 3 bases, leaving 5 bases of the junction unmatched. The CDR3 runs to 14 residues. As DNA, the CDR3 is TGCGCCAGCAGCTGGGACAGGGAAGGGGATACGCAGTATTTT. The encoded protein is CASSWDREGDTQYF.

V is TRBV7-9 and J is TRBJ1-5; 7 bases are a match to TRBD1. The CDR3 is made up of 15 amino acids. V lost 2 bases to trimming and J lost 4 bases; unmatched junction nucleotides: 5. Germline V gives CDR1 SEHNR, CDR2 FQNEAQ (reference sequence). As DNA, the CDR3 is TGTGCCAGCAGCTTACAGGGGGGACTTAATCAGCCCCAGCATTTT. It encodes CASSLQGGLNQPQHF. The full variable domain, in which reference TRBV7-9 and TRBJ1-5 provide the parts outside the CDR3, is DTGVSQNPRHKITKRGQNVTFRCDPISEHNRLYWYRQTLGQGPEFLTYFQNEAQLEKSRLLSDRFSAERPKGSFSTLEIQRTEQGDSAMYLCASSLQGGLNQPQHFGDGTRLSIL.

The chain links TRBV6-1 to TRBJ1-2; TRBD1 might be the D (5 bases). Trimming took off 6 bases at V and 4 bases at J, with 15 bases between the two ends. The CDR3 runs to 14 residues. Germline V CDR1 and CDR2: MNHNS, SASEGT. The CDR3 loop reads CASRPGGNVYGYTF. In nucleotides, the CDR3 is TGTGCCAGCAGGCCCGGGGGGAACGTCTATGGCTACACCTTC.

The chain uses TRBV10-2 and TRBJ2-3, with 7 bases matching TRBD2. The trim removed 6 bases at V and 0 bases at J, leaving 0 bases unmatched. Germline CDR1 is WSHSY and CDR2 is SAAADI. The CDR3 runs to 13 residues. The CDR3 here is CASRGGSTDTQYF. In nucleotides, the CDR3 is TGCGCCAGCAGGGGGGGGAGCACAGATACGCAGTATTTT.

This clone was seen once. The genes are TRBV7-9 and TRBJ2-7; D is undetermined. This CDR3 contains 11 residues. Germline V lookup: CDR1 SEHNR, CDR2 FQNEAQ (reference sequence). Trimming stripped 3 bases from V and 5 bases from J, with 5 bases between. The CDR3 loop is CASSLTDEQYF. The DNA of the CDR3 is TGTGCCAGCAGCTTGACGGACGAGCAGTACTTC.

V and J are TRBV11-2 and TRBJ1-2, with 8 bases aligning to TRBD1. The CDR3 has 14 residues. Losses at the gene ends were 5 bases for V and 7 bases for J; bases not matched to a gene: 9. Germline assignment: CDR1 SGHAT and CDR2 FQNNGV. CDR3 sequence (DNA): TGTGCCAGCAGCCTTACAGGGGGAGGGGGTGGCTACACCTTC. Translation: CASSLTGGGGGYTF.

With regard to this clone: Distinct nucleotide sequences in the sample also encode this CDR3. The chain uses TRBV5-1 and TRBJ2-7; tentatively, D is TRBD1 (6 bases). The V end was cut by 4 bases, the J end by 7 bases, with 9 bases between. This CDR3 region has 11 residues. The germline V gene encodes CDR1 SGHRS and CDR2 YFSETQ. This chain's CDR3 is CASSTGQEQYF. For the CDR3, the DNA is TGCGCCAGCAGCACCGGACAGGAGCAGTACTTC.

The chain couples TRBV11-2 to TRBJ2-7, with D possibly matching TRBD2 (5 bases). Trimming shortened V by 6 bases and J by 2 bases, and 17 bases separated the two germline ends. This CDR3 spans 15 amino acids. CDR1 SGHAT and CDR2 FQNNGV come from the germline V gene. DNA of the CDR3: TGTGCCAGCAGTCCAACTTCCCCCGGGGCCTACGAGCAGTACTTC. This sequence encodes CASSPTSPGAYEQYF.

In this sample, this clone turned up once. This rearrangement joins TRBV7-9 to TRBJ2-3; no definite D call. V shed 5 bases and J shed 1 base, with 10 bases lying between them. The V gene's germline CDR1 is SEHNR and CDR2 FQNEAQ (reference sequence). This CDR3 comprises 14 residues. CDR3 protein: CASSPPRGTDTQYF. The CDR3 region has the DNA TGTGCCAGCAGCCCTCCCCGGGGCACAGATACGCAGTATTTT.

V usage is TRBV10-1 and J usage is TRBJ2-1; weak D call: TRBD1 (5 bases). V lost 3 bases and J lost 0, with 15 bases in between. The CDR3 is 17 amino acids. The V gene's germline CDR1 is WNHNN and CDR2 SYGVQD (reference sequence). CDR3 bases: TGCGCCAGCAGTGACCAAGGGGAATTCAGCTCCTACAATGAGCAGTTCTTC. Residues: CASSDQGEFSSYNEQFF.

This clone came up once. This chain connects TRBV7-6 to TRBJ2-3; D gene ambiguous. Germline lookup yields CDR1 SGHVS and CDR2 FNYEAQ. The V gene lost 4 bases and the J gene lost 0 bases, with 11 bases spanning the gap. This CDR3 has 15 residues. CDR3 coding DNA: TGTGCCAGCAGCTCGCCAACGGACAGCACAGATACGCAGTATTTT. Encoded protein: CASSSPTDSTDTQYF.

V is TRBV18 and J is TRBJ2-5, with 7 bases identical to TRBD1. The CDR3 is made up of 14 amino acids. V gave up 5 bases and J gave up 4 bases; unmatched junction bases: 7. Germline lookup yields CDR1 KGHSH and CDR2 LQKENI. The CDR3 region has the DNA TGTGCCAGCTCAGGAGACAGGGTCTTAGAGACCCAGTACTTC. Translating it yields CASSGDRVLETQYF.

This chain links TRBV2 with TRBJ2-7; weak D call: TRBD2 (5 bases). Germline CDR1 SNHLY, CDR2 FYNNEI. This CDR3 is 13 amino acids long. V was shortened by 4 bases and J by 2 bases, with 9 bases between the two germline ends. CDR3 DNA sequence: TGTGCCAGCAGTGTGGACTCAACCTACGAGCAGTACTTC. This translates into CASSVDSTYEQYF.

The chain employs TRBV7-2 and TRBJ1-2; 11 nucleotides line up with TRBD1. Germline V gene sequence: CDR1 SGHTA, CDR2 FQGNSA. The CDR3 is 15 residues long. Trimming cost V 5 bases and J 6 bases; bases outside gene matches: 8. CDR3 coding DNA: TGTGCCAGCAGCCTGGACAGGGGGCGTAGGGATGGCTACACCTTC. This sequence encodes CASSLDRGRRDGYTF.

This clone was detected once. The chain couples TRBV6-1 to TRBJ2-7; D possibly matches TRBD1 or TRBD2 (5 bases each). The CDR3 spans 13 residues. Germline V gene sequence: CDR1 MNHNS, CDR2 SASEGT. Trimming removed 7 bases from V and 6 bases from J, with 16 bases in between. The CDR3 loop is CASNPGRGGEQYF. Here the CDR3 DNA reads TGTGCCAGCAACCCCGGCCGGGGCGGCGAGCAGTACTTC.

This rearrangement joins TRBV7-3 to TRBJ2-2, with D tentatively TRBD1 (6 bases). CDR3 size: 14 residues. The germline V and J ends were trimmed by 2 bases and 13 bases, with 17 bases remaining between them. Germline V gene lookup returns CDR1 SGHTA and CDR2 FQGTGA. CDR3 sequence reads: CASSLDRFPLVLFF. The CDR3 nucleotides are TGTGCCAGCAGCTTAGACAGGTTTCCGTTGGTGCTGTTTTTT.

The chain joins TRBV27 to TRBJ2-2; possibly TRBD2 for D (7 bases). V was trimmed by 2 bases and J by 5 bases, leaving 12 bases between them. Per germline, CDR1 MNHEY and CDR2 SMNVEV (reference sequence). This CDR3 is 15 amino acids long. The CDR3 spells CASSLRGRVTGELFF. The CDR3 bases are TGTGCCAGCAGTTTAAGGGGGAGGGTAACCGGGGAGCTGTTTTTT.